Presented here are 26 T cell receptor beta chains from one specimen sequenced in a study of naive and memory T cell subsets (dated by TCRdb to between 2016 and 2019). Library preparation used UMI-ligation and nested PCR. Instrument used: Illumina MiSeq. The beta constant-region primer was an equimolar mix of two oligonucleotides covering both TRBC1 and TRBC2. The public reads were run again by TCRdb, first through fastp at Q25 and then through MiXCR, and only productive beta chains were kept. Entries are consolidated by CDR3 protein sequence, retaining the most common genes and DNA. Here the sample has approximately 21,000 distinct CDR3 sequences; approximately 11% occur a single time. The top ten clones comprise roughly 18% of the sample. The specimen was central memory CD8+ T cells from blood. The cell subset or site label corresponds to: central memory, CD45RA- CD27+. Every receptor here comes from a human donor in good health.

This clonotype was recorded at least ten times. V usage is TRBV2 and J usage is TRBJ2-1, with D possibly TRBD2 on 6 matching bases. Germline assignment: CDR1 SNHLY and CDR2 FYNNEI. Trimming left V 0 bases short and J 4 bases short, with 10 bases between. CDR3 length equals 15 residues. CDR3 bases: TGTGCCAGCAGTGAAGCAGGGGCGGGGTACAATGAGCAGTTCTTC. This gives the protein CASSEAGAGYNEQFF.

This clonotype is judged medium-sized. The chain has TRBV6-2 or TRBV6-3 and TRBJ2-1, with D unclear. The CDR3 consists of 11 residues. Trimming took off 9 bases at V and 8 bases at J, with 11 bases between the two ends. The germline V gene has CDR1 MNHEY and CDR2 SVGEGT. This chain's CDR3 is CASKQRDEQFF. CDR3 bases: TGTGCCAGTAAACAAAGAGATGAGCAGTTCTTC.

This clonotype was seen at least ten times. The chain uses TRBV14 and TRBJ1-2; 8 positions agree with TRBD1. From germline, CDR1 is SGHDN and CDR2 FVKESK. The CDR3 is made up of 21 amino acids. Losses at the gene ends were 0 bases for V and 0 bases for J; bases not matched to a gene: 18. CDR3: CASSQDNWTGKTTLPNYGYTF. As DNA, the CDR3 is TGTGCCAGCAGCCAAGATAATTGGACAGGGAAAACGACTCTACCTAACTATGGCTACACCTTC.

The V call is TRBV20-1, the J call TRBJ2-2; 13 nucleotides line up with TRBD2. CDR1 is DFQATT and CDR2 is SNEGSKA in the germline V gene (reference sequence). CDR3 length: 17 amino acids. J gave up 5 bases and V 2 bases, and 8 bases lay outside the gene matches. CDR3 coding DNA: TGCAGTGCTAGAATGACTAGCGGGAGGCCCGGTACCGGGGAGCTGTTTTTT. This sequence encodes CSARMTSGRPGTGELFF.

CDR3 nucleotide sequence: TGTGCCAGCAGCTTGGAGGGGGAGATGGGAGGCCCAACCTACGAGCAGTACTTC. As protein: CASSLEGEMGGPTYEQYF. This sequence joins TRBV5-5 and TRBJ2-7; D might be TRBD1 or TRBD2, each matching 6 bases. The V gene's germline CDR1 is SGHKS and CDR2 YYEKEE (reference sequence). The CDR3 has 18 amino acids. The V gene lost 0 bases and the J gene lost 2 bases, with 21 bases spanning the gap.

The rearrangement joins TRBV14 to TRBJ2-2, with a weak D call TRBD1 (5 bases). Trimming shortened V by 2 bases and J by 5 bases, and 12 bases separated the two germline ends. From germline, CDR1 is SGHDN and CDR2 FVKESK. The CDR3 runs to 15 residues. The CDR3 DNA reads TGTGCCAGCAGCCAACCGTCAGGGTTAACCGGGGAGCTGTTTTTT. Its protein is CASSQPSGLTGELFF.

This clonotype occurred many times. The chain has TRBV9 and TRBJ2-3; a weak D match, TRBD2 (6 bases). Between the trimmed V and J ends, which lost 6 bases and 3 bases, there was a span of 20 bases. This CDR3 has 16 amino acids. CDR1 SGDLS and CDR2 YYNGEE come from the germline V gene. The CDR3 nucleotides read TGTGCCAGCAACACCGGAGGGCTTAGCATAACAGATACGCAGTATTTT. It codes for CASNTGGLSITDTQYF. The full variable domain, with the rest looked up from reference TRBV9 and TRBJ2-3, is DSGVTQTPKHLITATGQRVTLRCSPRSGDLSVYWYQQSLDQGLQFLIQYYNGEERAKGNILERFSAQQFPDLHSELNLSSLELGDSALYFCASNTGGLSITDTQYFGPGTRLTVL.

The chain couples TRBV29-1 to TRBJ2-3; D is unresolved. Trimming cost V 3 bases and J 2 bases, with 12 bases left between them. CDR1 is SQVTM and CDR2 is ANQGSEA in the germline V gene. The CDR3 has 14 residues. The CDR3 nucleotides read TGCAGCGTTGAGAGGTTTAGCTTCACAGATACGCAGTATTTT. Its protein product is CSVERFSFTDTQYF.

This clonotype was observed many times. The chain employs TRBV10-3 and TRBJ2-7, with D tentatively TRBD1 (6 bases). V was shortened by 7 bases and J by 2 bases, with 12 bases between the two germline ends. This CDR3 is built from 13 residues. The germline V gene encodes CDR1 ENHRY and CDR2 SYGVKD. The CDR3 protein is CAIIGQTTYEQYF. The DNA for the CDR3 is TGTGCCATCATAGGACAGACAACCTACGAGCAGTACTTC.

This clonotype was observed a handful of times. V usage is TRBV14 and J usage is TRBJ1-3, with TRBD1 as a possible D gene (6 bases). CDR3 length: 18 residues. Germline loops: CDR1 SGHDN, CDR2 FVKESK. The V and J ends lost 2 bases and 0 bases respectively, with 17 bases between them. The CDR3 bases are TGTGCCAGCAGCCAACGTCGGGCGGACAGTTTCTCTGGAAACACCATATATTTT. Protein: CASSQRRADSFSGNTIYF.

With regard to this clonotype: A much larger clone differs by one base, so this may be a read error. The chain recombines TRBV20-1 with TRBJ2-7; perhaps TRBD1 as D (5 bases). The CDR3 contains 14 residues. Germline V gives CDR1 DFQATT, CDR2 SNEGSKA (reference sequence). Here the CDR3 DNA reads TGCAGTGCTAGAGATACGGCAGGGCGCTACAAGCAGTACTTC. This sequence encodes CSARDTAGRYKQYF.

A few counts support this clonotype. The chain employs TRBV11-2 and TRBJ2-1; tentatively, D is TRBD1 or TRBD2 (5 bases each). Germline CDR1 is SGHAT and CDR2 is FQNNGV. The CDR3 loop spans 15 amino acids. Trimming cost V 2 bases and J 2 bases, with 10 bases left between them. CDR3 residues: CASSLLKGPYNEQFF. CDR3 DNA: TGTGCCAGCAGCTTACTCAAGGGACCCTACAATGAGCAGTTCTTC. Drawing the rest from reference TRBV11-2 and TRBJ2-1, the complete variable domain is EAGVAQSPRYKIIEKRQSVAFWCNPISGHATLYWYQQILGQGPKLLIQFQNNGVVDDSQLPKDRFSAERLKGVDSTLKIQPAKLEDSAVYLCASSLLKGPYNEQFFGPGTRLTVL.

At least ten counts were recorded for this clonotype. The genes are TRBV5-1 and TRBJ2-1; a possible D gene is TRBD1 (6 bases). V was cut by 3 bases and J by 5 bases, with 12 bases left in between. CDR3 length: 14 amino acids. Germline V lookup: CDR1 SGHRS, CDR2 YFSETQ. For the CDR3, the DNA is TGCGCCAGCAGCTGGGCGGACAGAGACAATGAGCAGTTCTTC. This translates into CASSWADRDNEQFF.

This clonotype is labeled as medium-sized. The chain is built from TRBV5-6 and TRBJ2-1, with 15 bases that match TRBD2. Germline V gene lookup returns CDR1 SGHDT and CDR2 YYEEEE. The V and J ends lost 4 bases and 7 bases, in that order; junction bases with no gene match: 12. The CDR3 is made up of 18 amino acids. The CDR3 sequence is CASSRRTSGRATRNEQFF. CDR3 sequence (DNA): TGTGCCAGCAGCCGCCGGACTAGCGGGAGGGCTACGAGGAATGAGCAGTTCTTC. The full variable domain, rest sourced from reference TRBV5-6 and TRBJ2-1, is DAGVTQSPTHLIKTRGQQVTLRCSPKSGHDTVSWYQQALGQGPQFIFQYYEEEERQRGNFPDRFSGHQFPNYSSELNVNALLLGDSALYLCASSRRTSGRATRNEQFFGPGTRLTVL.

This clonotype appeared a few times. The V call is TRBV7-9, the J call TRBJ1-1; no clear D. Trimming pared 8 bases from V and 1 base from J, leaving 11 bases between. CDR1 is SEHNR, CDR2 FQNEAQ, per germline (reference sequence). The CDR3 sequence is 13 residues long. The CDR3 coding sequence is TGTGCCAGCGGGGAAACAGAGAACACTGAAGCTTTCTTT. This encodes CASGETENTEAFF.

A few counts support this clonotype. The genes are TRBV7-9 and TRBJ2-3; D might be TRBD2 (6 bases). This CDR3 is 15 amino acids long. Germline V lookup: CDR1 SEHNR, CDR2 FQNEAQ (reference sequence). The ends were cut back, 7 bases at V and 5 bases at J, with 19 bases in the middle. CDR3 DNA: TGTGCCAGCATCCCATACCGAAAGGAGGGAGATACGCAGTATTTT. This encodes CASIPYRKEGDTQYF. Looking up the rest from reference TRBV7-9 and TRBJ2-3 gives the full variable domain: DTGVSQNPRHKITKRGQNVTFRCDPISEHNRLYWYRQTLGQGPEFLTYFQNEAQLEKSRLLSDRFSAERPKGSFSTLEIQRTEQGDSAMYLCASIPYRKEGDTQYFGPGTRLTVL.

V and J are TRBV7-6 and TRBJ1-5; D not resolved. Trimming took off 0 bases at V and 5 bases at J, with 11 bases between the two ends. Germline loops: CDR1 SGHVS, CDR2 FNYEAQ. This CDR3 is built from 15 residues. CDR3 amino acids: CASSLAPRGDQPQHF. CDR3 DNA sequence: TGTGCCAGCAGCTTAGCCCCCCGGGGAGATCAGCCCCAGCATTTT.

At least ten counts were recorded for this clonotype. The chain joins TRBV20-1 to TRBJ2-1; D call uncertain. Germline values: CDR1 DFQATT, CDR2 SNEGSKA (reference sequence). V was cut by 2 bases and J by 12 bases, with 8 bases left in between. This CDR3 is 10 amino acids long. Written as DNA, the CDR3 is TGCAGTGCTAGACCGGTGGCGCAGTTCTTC. Its protein product is CSARPVAQFF.

This clonotype was recorded at least ten times. The rearrangement links TRBV5-5 to TRBJ1-5; D uncertain. The CDR3 loop spans 13 amino acids. Deletions cut 0 bases from V and 13 bases from J, with 14 bases between. Per germline, CDR1 SGHKS and CDR2 YYEKEE (reference sequence). CDR3 bases: TGTGCCAGCAGCTTGGGAGATGGCCCGGGACAGCATTTT. Protein sequence: CASSLGDGPGQHF.

This chain joins TRBV6-6 and TRBJ2-1, with a tentative D call TRBD2 (6 bases). The CDR3 spans 12 residues. Trimming cost V 8 bases and J 1 base, with 6 bases left between them. Germline assignment: CDR1 MNHNY and CDR2 SVGAGI (reference sequence). CDR3 bases: TGTGCCAGCCGGGAGTCCTACAATGAGCAGTTCTTC. It encodes CASRESYNEQFF.

This rearrangement joins TRBV7-7 to TRBJ2-3, with 7 bases matching TRBD1. Germline lookup yields CDR1 SSHAT and CDR2 FNYEAQ (reference sequence). CDR3 length: 13 residues. V lost 5 bases, J lost 4 bases, and 3 bases stayed unmatched. The CDR3 loop reads CASSGTVADTQYF. CDR3 DNA: TGTGCCAGCAGCGGGACAGTGGCAGATACGCAGTATTTT.

This clonotype was seen a few times. The chain combines TRBV21-1 with TRBJ1-2; the table's D call of TRBD1 was not tested on the DNA. TRBV21-1 counts as a pseudogene. The CDR3 totals 15 residues. CDR3 protein: CASSETTGWVDGYTF. The CDR3 DNA reads as TGTGCCAGCAGCGAGACGACAGGGTGGGTCGATGGCTACACCTTC.

This clonotype came up many times. The rearrangement uses TRBV9 and TRBJ2-2; D might be TRBD1 (5 bases). Germline CDR1 and CDR2: SGDLS and YYNGEE. Between the trimmed V and J ends, which lost 0 bases and 0 bases, there was a span of 6 bases. This CDR3 has 15 amino acids. CDR3 nucleotide sequence: TGTGCCAGCAGCGTAGCAGGGACGAACACCGGGGAGCTGTTTTTT. This gives the protein CASSVAGTNTGELFF.

This clonotype was counted ten times or more. The chain uses TRBV27 and TRBJ2-1, with 8 bases matching TRBD1. After removal of 5 bases from V and 1 base from J, the junction contained 1 base not matched to a gene. CDR3 length equals 14 residues. Germline lookup yields CDR1 MNHEY and CDR2 SMNVEV (reference sequence). For the CDR3, the DNA is TGTGCCAGCAGTGACAGGGGTTCCTACAATGAGCAGTTCTTC. Its translation is CASSDRGSYNEQFF.

Many counts were recorded for this clonotype. V gene TRBV15 combines with J gene TRBJ2-1; weak D call: TRBD1 (6 bases). Trimming took off 0 bases at V and 6 bases at J, with 15 bases between the two ends. Germline values: CDR1 LNHNV, CDR2 YYDKDF (reference sequence). This CDR3 contains 16 residues. In nucleotides, the CDR3 is TGTGCCACCAGCAGAGATAGGGACACGGGTGGCAATGAGCAGTTCTTC. Translating gives CATSRDRDTGGNEQFF.

This clonotype was seen a few times. The J gene is TRBJ2-7, the V gene TRBV10-3, with TRBD2 identical over 10 bases. Germline V CDR1 and CDR2: ENHRY, SYGVKD. There are 15 residues in the CDR3. V dropped 6 bases and J dropped 2; count of bases not matched to a gene: 7. CDR3 sequence reads: CAISDRTSGTYEQYF. The CDR3 nucleotides read TGTGCCATCAGCGACAGGACTAGCGGAACCTACGAGCAGTACTTC.